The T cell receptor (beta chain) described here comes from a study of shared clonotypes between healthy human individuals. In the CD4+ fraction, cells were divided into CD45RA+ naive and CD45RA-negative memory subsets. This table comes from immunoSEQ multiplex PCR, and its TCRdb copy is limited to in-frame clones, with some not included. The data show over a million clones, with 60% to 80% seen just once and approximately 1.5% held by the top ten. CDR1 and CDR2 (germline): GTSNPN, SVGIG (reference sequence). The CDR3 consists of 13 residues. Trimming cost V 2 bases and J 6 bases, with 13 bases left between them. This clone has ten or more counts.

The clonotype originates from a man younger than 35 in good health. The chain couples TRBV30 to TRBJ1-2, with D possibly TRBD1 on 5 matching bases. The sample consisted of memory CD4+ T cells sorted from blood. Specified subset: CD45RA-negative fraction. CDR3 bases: TGTGCCTGGAGTAGGGGATGGGGGGATGGCTACACCTTC. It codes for CAWSRGWGDGYTF.